This TCR beta chain was retrieved from a study of glioma-infiltrating T cells (dated by TCRdb to the mid-2010s). At the level of the whole study: TCR alpha- and beta-chain repertoires were sequenced from glioma tissue, non-neoplastic brain tissue and matched peripheral blood mononuclear cells. To measure divergence between tissue and blood T-cell populations, each tissue-infiltrating repertoire was compared with the peripheral blood repertoire of the same patient. The paired cohort comprised three low-grade glioma patients, several primary glioblastoma patients and three non-glioma patients contributing non-neoplastic brain tissue. Beyond this particular receptor, the publication reports: Group comparisons rested on small numbers: three non-neoplastic, three low-grade glioma and roughly eight glioblastoma patients. VJ-independent divergence between tissue and blood was below expectation in non-neoplastic patients but above expectation in all gliomas, especially low-grade gliomas. Tissue and blood shared very few CDR3 sequences, a result attributed to high CDR3 diversity and limited sampling.

The iRepertoire nested amplicon-rescue multiplex PCR (arm-PCR) platform was used to amplify TCR alpha and beta CDR3 regions from RNA. The input for one-step reverse transcription and amplification was roughly 90-450 ng of either tissue mRNA or PBMC total RNA. After bead purification, a secondary multiplex PCR added Illumina adapters, and libraries were gel-purified between 200 and 400 bp. Libraries carried internal 6-nucleotide barcodes used for demultiplexing. Sequencing of libraries was performed on an Illumina MiSeq with 2x220 or 2x250 nucleotide paired-end reads. The authors' analysis ran thus. Paired reads were merged using FLASH 1.2.11 and aligned with BWA-MEM to the GRCh37 human genome, and TRA and TRB reads were then extracted. For V and J assignment, an IMGT-derived reference of cassette sequences and CDR3 motifs that included pseudogenes was used. Reads were translated in three frames, and productive CDR3s were defined as those with a C...FGXG motif and no stop codons. Clonotypes were defined as unique combinations of V-J cassette pair and CDR3 amino acid sequence. Reads were filtered by Hamming distance, thresholded by each sample's sequence error rate in mapped regions. Clones were called with MiXCR by TCRdb after fastp trimmed the public reads at Q25, and only in-frame beta chains were retained. Each CDR3 protein appears once, grouped with its most common genes and DNA. TCRdb's processing, not the authors', yielded these V and J calls. Across this sample there are about 210,000 distinct CDR3 sequences, with around 30% seen only once. In total, the top ten clones hold roughly 21% of the sample.

Deletion took 4 bases off V and 2 bases off J, with a span of 14 bases between the germline ends. Based on the germline V gene, the CDR1 and CDR2 sequences are SGDLS and YYNGEE. From the cysteine up to the phenylalanine, the CDR3 has a length of 15 residues. The only DNA kept is the CDR3, 45 bases in frame from the first base. In the case of this clonotype: The antigen it recognizes is unknown. This may stem from a read error, because a much larger clone lies one nucleotide away.

The chain uses TRBV9 and TRBJ2-3; the D segment could be TRBD1, given 6 matching bases. The sequence came from a human donor with low-grade glioma or glioblastoma, undergoing nonglioma brain surgery, or in good health (not recorded which). Sequencing input: glioma tissue, nonneoplastic brain tissue, or PBMCs (not recorded which). The nucleotides are TGTGCCAGCAGCAGCCAATGGGGGCCCACAGATACGCAGTATTTT. It translates to CASSSQWGPTDTQYF.